This T cell receptor beta chain was observed in a study of PD-L1 blockade in urothelial cancer. The patients' disease, urothelial carcinoma, was locally advanced or metastatic. Per-patient samples, pretreatment and on-treatment, numbered 1 to 8. CDR1 and CDR2 (germline): MNHEY, SMNVEV (reference sequence). Trimming stripped 0 bases from V and 7 bases from J, with 6 bases between. The CDR3 covers 13 residues. Synthetic spike-ins, TCR analog templates, were added into each PCR. Libraries were prepared by immunoSEQ multiplex PCR; TCRdb keeps only in-frame clonotypes and omits some of them. The table shows some 60,000 clones, with 85% to 90% occurring only once.

Here the sequenced sample was PBMCs, taken around atezolizumab (anti-PD-L1) treatment. The chain links TRBV27 to TRBJ2-2; no firm D call. This sequence originates from a man aged 50-60 years with urothelial cancer. CDR3 bases: TGTGCCAGCAGTTTATCTACTGGCGGGGAGCTGTTTTTT. It translates to CASSLSTGGELFF.